This T cell receptor (beta chain) derives from a study of blood T cell repertoires in COVID-19. For the study at large: The United States, Italy and Spain were the sources of the acute and convalescent COVID-19 samples. Nucleic acid was either cDNA or gDNA, and it came from T cells, B-cell-depleted T cells, or PBMCs.

Looked up from germline, CDR1 is MDHEN and CDR2 is SYDVKM. The V end lost 3 bases, the J end lost 5 bases, and 16 bases lay between the germline ends. The CDR3 spans 15 residues. Per the original methods: Reference gene primer amplification gave estimated nucleated cell counts. Repertoires were generated with immunoSEQ multiplex PCR, while TCRdb's copy carries only in-frame clones and drops some. Clone size and V and J calls were adopted from that table, with D and trimming inferred from the DNA. Of a few hundred thousand clones listed, 70% to 90% are singletons. This chain connects TRBV28 to TRBJ1-2; possible D gene TRBD1, 5 bases. This clonotype originated in a woman in her 50s with acute or convalescent COVID-19. Sequenced input: peripheral blood. The CDR3 sequence is CASSFAGPEPYGYTF. The CDR3 DNA reads TGTGCCAGCAGTTTCGCGGGACCAGAGCCTTATGGCTACACCTTC.